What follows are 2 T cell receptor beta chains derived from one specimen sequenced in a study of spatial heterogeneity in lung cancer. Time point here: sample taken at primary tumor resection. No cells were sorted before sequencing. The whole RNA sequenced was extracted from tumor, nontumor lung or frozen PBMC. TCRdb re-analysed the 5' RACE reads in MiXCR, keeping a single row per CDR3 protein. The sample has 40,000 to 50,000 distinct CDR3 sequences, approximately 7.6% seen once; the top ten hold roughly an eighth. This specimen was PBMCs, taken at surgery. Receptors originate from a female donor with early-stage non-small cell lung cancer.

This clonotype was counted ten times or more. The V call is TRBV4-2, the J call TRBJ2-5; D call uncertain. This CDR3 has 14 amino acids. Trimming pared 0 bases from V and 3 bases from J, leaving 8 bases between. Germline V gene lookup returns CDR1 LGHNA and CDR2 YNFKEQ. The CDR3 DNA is TGTGCCAGCAGCCAAGACGTGTGGGAAGAGACCCAGTACTTC. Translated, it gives CASSQDVWEETQYF.

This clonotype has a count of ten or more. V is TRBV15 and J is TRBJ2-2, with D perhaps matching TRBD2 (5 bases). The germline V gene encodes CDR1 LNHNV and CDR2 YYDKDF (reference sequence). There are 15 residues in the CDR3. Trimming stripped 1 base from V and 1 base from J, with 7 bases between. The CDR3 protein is CATSRAGKNTGELFF. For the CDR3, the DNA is TGTGCCACCAGCAGAGCGGGGAAGAACACCGGGGAGCTGTTTTTT. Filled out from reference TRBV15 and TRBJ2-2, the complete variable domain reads DAMVIQNPRYQVTQFGKPVTLSCSQTLNHNVMYWYQQKSSQAPKLLFHYYDKDFNNEADTPDNFQSRRPNTSFCFLDIRSPGLGDTAMYLCATSRAGKNTGELFFGEGSRLTVL.